Sequencing of this T cell receptor beta chain was carried out in a study of T cell responses to AZD1222 COVID-19 vaccine. General observations from the study: Clonal diversity was possibly underestimated, and white British individuals and females predominated among donors.

This CDR3 contains 18 residues. Trimming took off 0 bases at V and 3 bases at J, with 19 bases between the two ends. The germline V gene encodes CDR1 SGHTS and CDR2 YDEGEE. Details on this clone: What it binds is not known.

Using immunoSEQ multiplex PCR, the repertoire was profiled, and TCRdb retains in-frame clones only, with some absent. This sample yields about 75,000 clones, of which about nine tenths are seen a single time; about a tenth belongs to the top ten. This sequence originates from an adult who received the MenACWY meningococcal vaccine as a control. Sequenced here: peripheral blood, sampled 28 days after the second dose of the MenACWY control vaccine. V gene TRBV5-8 combines with J gene TRBJ1-5, with D perhaps matching TRBD1 (6 bases). The DNA for the CDR3 is TGTGCCAGCAGCTTGGAGAGGTCACAGGGATCCTTCAATCAGCCCCAGCATTTT. It codes for CASSLERSQGSFNQPQHF.